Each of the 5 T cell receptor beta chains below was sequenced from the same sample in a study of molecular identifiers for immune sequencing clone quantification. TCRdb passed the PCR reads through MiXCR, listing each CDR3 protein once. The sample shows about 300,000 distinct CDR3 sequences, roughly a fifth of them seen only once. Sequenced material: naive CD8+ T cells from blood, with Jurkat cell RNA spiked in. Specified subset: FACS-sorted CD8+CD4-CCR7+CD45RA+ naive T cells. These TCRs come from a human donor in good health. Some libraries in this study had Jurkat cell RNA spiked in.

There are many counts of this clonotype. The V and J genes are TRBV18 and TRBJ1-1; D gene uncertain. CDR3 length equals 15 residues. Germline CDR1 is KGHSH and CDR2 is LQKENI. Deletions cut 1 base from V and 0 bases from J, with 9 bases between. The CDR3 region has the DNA TGTGCCAGCTCACCACTGGATTCCATGAACACTGAAGCTTTCTTT. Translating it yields CASSPLDSMNTEAFF.

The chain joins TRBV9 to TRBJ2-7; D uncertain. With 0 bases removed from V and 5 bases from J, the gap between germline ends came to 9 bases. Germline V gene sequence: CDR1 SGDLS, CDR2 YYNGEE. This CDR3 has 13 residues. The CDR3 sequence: CASSVGASDEQYF. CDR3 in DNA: TGTGCCAGCAGCGTAGGGGCGTCGGACGAGCAGTACTTC. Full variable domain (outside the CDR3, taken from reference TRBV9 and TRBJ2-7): DSGVTQTPKHLITATGQRVTLRCSPRSGDLSVYWYQQSLDQGLQFLIQYYNGEERAKGNILERFSAQQFPDLHSELNLSSLELGDSALYFCASSVGASDEQYFGPGTRLTVT.

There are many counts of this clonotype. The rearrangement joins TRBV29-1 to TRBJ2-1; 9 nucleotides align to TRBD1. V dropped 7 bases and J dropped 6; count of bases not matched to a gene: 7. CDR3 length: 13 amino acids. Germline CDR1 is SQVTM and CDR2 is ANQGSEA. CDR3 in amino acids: CSAPGTGSNEQFF. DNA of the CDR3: TGCAGCGCTCCCGGGACAGGGAGCAATGAGCAGTTCTTC.

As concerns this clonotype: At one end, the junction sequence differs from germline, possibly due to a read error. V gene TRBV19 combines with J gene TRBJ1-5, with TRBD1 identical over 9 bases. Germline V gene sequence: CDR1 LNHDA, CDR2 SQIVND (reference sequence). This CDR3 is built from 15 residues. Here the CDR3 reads CACSSTGGGFQPQHF. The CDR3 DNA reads TGTGCCTGTAGTTCAACAGGGGGCGGGTTTCAGCCCCAGCATTTT.

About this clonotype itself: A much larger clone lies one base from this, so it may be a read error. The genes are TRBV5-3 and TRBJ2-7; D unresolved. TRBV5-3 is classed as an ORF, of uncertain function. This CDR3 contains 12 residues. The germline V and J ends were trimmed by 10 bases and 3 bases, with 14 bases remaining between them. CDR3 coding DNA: TGTGCCGGCAGCTTTACCCGCTACGAGCAGTACTTC. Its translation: CAGSFTRYEQYF.